This entry concerns a single T cell receptor (beta chain). This specimen belongs to a study of blood T cell repertoires in COVID-19. Study-wide context: PBMCs, B-cell-depleted T cells, or T cells provided the cDNA or gDNA that made up the material.

The germline V gene has CDR1 SGHNT and CDR2 YYREEE (reference sequence). This CDR3 region has 16 residues. Trimming took 3 bases from V and 4 from J; bases not matched to a gene: 11. As processed by the authors: Amplification from reference gene primers served as the basis for estimated nucleated cell counts. Only in-frame clones appear in the TCRdb table, and some are missing; sequencing was by immunoSEQ multiplex PCR. From that table come the V and J calls and clone size; the DNA was used to work out D and trimming. In the table there are 80,000 to 100,000 clones, about three quarters of which are singletons.

The sequence was collected from a man between 45 and 60 years old who had recovered from COVID-19. This chain uses TRBV5-4 with TRBJ1-1, with 8 bases lining up with TRBD1. Sequenced material: peripheral blood. CDR3 DNA sequence: TGTGCCAGCAGCTGGGGATCCGACAGGGGCGGCACTGAAGCTTTCTTT. Protein product: CASSWGSDRGGTEAFF.